These 24 T cell receptor beta chains share one sample of origin, sequenced in a study of T cells after posttransplantation cyclophosphamide. TCRdb's copy holds only in-frame clones and misses some; the assay was immunoSEQ multiplex PCR. Listed for the sample are about 40,000 clones, none seen a single time. Sequencing was done on a sample of PBMCs. The receptors originated from a woman aged 45 to 65 in good health and a related stem cell transplant donor.

This clone has ten or more counts. CDR3 sequence: CASSPGQGWYEQYF. For the CDR3, the DNA is TGTGCCAGCAGTCCCGGACAGGGGTGGTACGAGCAGTACTTC. The rearrangement uses TRBV2 and TRBJ2-7; TRBD1 matches 9 bases. V shed 5 bases, J shed 4 bases, and the junction held 6 bases outside the gene matches. Germline V lookup: CDR1 SNHLY, CDR2 FYNNEI. There are 14 residues in the CDR3.

This clone was found many times. The J gene is TRBJ2-3, the V gene TRBV7-3, with 8 bases lining up with TRBD2. From germline, CDR1 is SGHTA and CDR2 FQGTGA. The V and J ends lost 5 bases and 2 bases, in that order; junction bases with no gene match: 12. This CDR3 contains 17 residues. CDR3 sequence: CASSADGAGAVTDTQYF. The CDR3 nucleotides are TGTGCCAGCAGCGCCGATGGAGCGGGGGCCGTCACAGATACGCAGTATTTT.

This clone showed up many times. The rearrangement links TRBV5-1 to TRBJ2-1; D is possibly TRBD2 (5 bases). This CDR3 contains 14 residues. V dropped 0 bases and J dropped 8 bases, with 12 bases sitting between them. Germline lookup yields CDR1 SGHRS and CDR2 YFSETQ. CDR3 DNA sequence: TGCGCCAGCAGCTTGGAGGAGGAGCGGTATGAGCAGTTCTTC. It translates to CASSLEEERYEQFF.

This clone was counted ten times or more. The CDR3 DNA sequence: TGTGCCAGCTCCCCTACCGCGGAGGGACGAGGAAACACCATATATTTT. This gives the protein CASSPTAEGRGNTIYF. This chain connects TRBV18 to TRBJ1-3; possibly TRBD1 for D (5 bases). Germline CDR1 and CDR2: KGHSH and LQKENI. V shed 6 bases and J shed 4 bases, with 19 bases lying between them. This CDR3 spans 16 amino acids.

This clone was counted many times. In DNA, the CDR3 is TGCAGTGCTATGGGGGGAAATACGCAGTATTTT. It is translated as CSAMGGNTQYF. This chain uses TRBV20-1 with TRBJ2-3; tentatively, D is TRBD2 (6 bases). V lost 4 bases, J lost 7 bases, and 9 bases lay in between. The CDR3 has 11 amino acids. Germline V gives CDR1 DFQATT, CDR2 SNEGSKA (reference sequence).

This clone was observed many times. The chain uses TRBV5-6 and TRBJ1-2; 10 nucleotides agree with TRBD1. V lost 4 bases, J lost 1 base, and 10 bases stayed unmatched. CDR1 is SGHDT and CDR2 is YYEEEE in the germline V gene. The CDR3 totals 17 residues. CDR3 in amino acids: CASSVGQGSNRNYGYTF. DNA for the CDR3: TGTGCCAGCAGCGTGGGACAGGGGTCCAACCGTAACTATGGCTACACCTTC.

This clone was seen repeatedly, ten times or more. This chain links TRBV7-9 with TRBJ1-1; D gene ambiguous. The germline V gene has CDR1 SEHNR and CDR2 FQNEAQ (reference sequence). Trimming cost V 2 bases and J 6 bases, with 7 bases left between them. CDR3 size: 12 residues. This CDR3 is CASSLPEPEAFF. The CDR3 region has the DNA TGTGCCAGCAGCTTACCGGAGCCTGAAGCTTTCTTT.

Only a few counts were recorded for this clone. The chain recombines TRBV27 with TRBJ2-5; 9 bases match TRBD1. CDR1 is MNHEY and CDR2 is SMNVEV in the germline V gene (reference sequence). There are 16 residues in the CDR3. Trimming cost V 3 bases and J 5 bases; bases outside gene matches: 10. For the CDR3, the DNA is TGTGCCAGCAGTTTGGGCGGGACAGGGTATTCCGAGACCCAGTACTTC. Its translation: CASSLGGTGYSETQYF.

This clone was detected ten times or more. The rearrangement uses TRBV7-9 and TRBJ2-1, with 7 positions matching TRBD2. CDR1 is SEHNR, CDR2 FQNEAQ, per germline (reference sequence). CDR3 size: 14 residues. The ends lost 3 bases at V and 9 bases at J; junction bases unmatched: 8. The CDR3 region is CASSFGTIGGEQFF. As DNA, the CDR3 is TGTGCCAGCAGCTTCGGGACTATCGGCGGTGAGCAGTTCTTC.

The V call is TRBV28, the J call TRBJ2-3; D unclear. The CDR3 runs to 13 residues. CDR1 and CDR2 (germline): MDHEN, SYDVKM. Deletions cut 6 bases from V and 4 bases from J, with 11 bases between. The chain's CDR3 is CASRPSIADTQYF. CDR3 DNA sequence: TGTGCCAGCAGGCCCTCTATAGCAGATACGCAGTATTTT.

This clone was seen at least ten times. The rearrangement joins TRBV4-1 to TRBJ2-7; a weak D match, TRBD1 (5 bases). Germline V CDR1 and CDR2: MGHRA, YSYEKL. This CDR3 is built from 15 residues. V was shortened by 1 base and J by 0 bases, with 10 bases between the two germline ends. The CDR3 sequence is CASSQGRAVSYEQYF. The CDR3 DNA reads as TGCGCCAGCAGCCAAGGCAGGGCCGTCTCCTACGAGCAGTACTTC.

This clone was seen many times. The genes are TRBV4-1 and TRBJ1-5; D not resolved. The CDR3 runs to 17 residues. CDR1 and CDR2 (germline): MGHRA, YSYEKL. V dropped 3 bases and J dropped 0 bases, with 15 bases sitting between them. In DNA, the CDR3 is TGCGCCAGCAGCCACCCCGACGGGAGAGATAGCAATCAGCCCCAGCATTTT. This sequence encodes CASSHPDGRDSNQPQHF.

This clone was seen repeatedly, ten times or more. The rearrangement uses TRBV5-1 and TRBJ2-1; no definite D call. There are 16 residues in the CDR3. V was shortened by 1 base and J by 5 bases, with 16 bases between the two germline ends. CDR1 and CDR2 (germline): SGHRS, YFSETQ. The CDR3 region has the DNA TGCGCCAGCAGCTTGAGCTTACGTTTTCGGGACAATGAGCAGTTCTTC. This sequence encodes CASSLSLRFRDNEQFF. The full variable domain, completed using reference TRBV5-1 and TRBJ2-1, is KAGVTQTPRYLIKTRGQQVTLSCSPISGHRSVSWYQQTPGQGLQFLFEYFSETQRNKGNFPGRFSGRQFSNSRSEMNVSTLELGDSALYLCASSLSLRFRDNEQFFGPGTRLTVL.

This clone appeared a few times. The V and J genes are TRBV2 and TRBJ2-7; D unresolved. This CDR3 has 15 residues. Germline assignment: CDR1 SNHLY and CDR2 FYNNEI. Trimming removed 4 bases at V and 0 bases at J, with 13 bases between. The CDR3 loop is CASSGVRLSSYEQYF. The DNA of the CDR3 is TGTGCCAGCAGTGGGGTGAGGCTCAGCTCCTACGAGCAGTACTTC.

This clone occurred many times. This sequence joins TRBV5-1 and TRBJ1-4; the D is unclear. The CDR3 has 13 amino acids. Trimming cost V 3 bases and J 3 bases, with 6 bases left between them. The germline CDR1 and CDR2 sequences are SGHRS and YFSETQ. The CDR3 bases are TGCGCCAGCAGCTCGCGGGCTAATGAAAAACTGTTTTTT. Its translation is CASSSRANEKLFF.

In this sample, this clone turned up many times. The chain is built from TRBV7-9 and TRBJ2-4; 7 bases align to TRBD1. The CDR3 has 16 residues. Germline CDR1 SEHNR, CDR2 FQNEAQ (reference sequence). V shed 1 base, J shed 0 bases, and the junction held 3 bases outside the gene matches. This CDR3 reads CASSLGDSLAKNIQYF. The CDR3, as DNA: TGTGCCAGCAGCTTAGGGGACAGTCTAGCCAAAAACATTCAGTACTTC.

There are many counts of this clone. The CDR3 region is CASSVGWTSNSPLHF. The DNA for the CDR3 is TGTGCCAGCAGTGTGGGATGGACATCGAATTCACCCCTCCACTTT. J is TRBJ1-6 and V is TRBV6-1, with D tentatively TRBD1 (5 bases). This CDR3 contains 15 residues. With 4 bases removed from V and 7 bases from J, the gap between germline ends came to 14 bases. Germline V CDR1 and CDR2: MNHNS, SASEGT.

There are many counts of this clone. The genes are TRBV7-9 and TRBJ2-1; TRBD2 might be the D (5 bases). This CDR3 contains 13 residues. The germline V and J ends were trimmed by 1 base and 8 bases, with 9 bases remaining between them. Germline loops: CDR1 SEHNR, CDR2 FQNEAQ (reference sequence). CDR3 DNA sequence: TGTGCCAGCAGCTTAGATTACGGGGATGAGCAGTTCTTC. Residues: CASSLDYGDEQFF.

The table lists this clone with many counts. The chain recombines TRBV5-4 with TRBJ1-2; tentatively, D is TRBD1 (5 bases). This CDR3 spans 14 amino acids. V lost 2 bases and J lost 6, with 14 bases in between. Germline CDR1 reads SGHNT; CDR2 reads YYREEE (reference sequence). Written as DNA, the CDR3 is TGTGCCAGCAGCTTTTGGGCCAGGGCTGATGGCTACACCTTC. As protein: CASSFWARADGYTF.

This clone was observed at least ten times. The chain employs TRBV30 and TRBJ2-3; no firm D call. CDR3 length: 14 amino acids. Germline V gene lookup returns CDR1 GTSNPN and CDR2 SVGIG (reference sequence). Trimming took off 0 bases at V and 1 base at J, with 8 bases between the two ends. The CDR3 loop is CAWSVTAGTDTQYF. CDR3 DNA: TGTGCCTGGAGTGTAACCGCGGGCACAGATACGCAGTATTTT.

This clone was found many times. This chain links TRBV4-2 with TRBJ1-2, with TRBD1 identical over 8 bases. Germline V gene sequence: CDR1 LGHNA, CDR2 YNFKEQ. The V and J ends lost 0 bases and 3 bases, in that order; junction bases with no gene match: 6. The CDR3 totals 16 residues. The CDR3 sequence: CASSQERSGGDYGYTF. The CDR3 nucleotides read TGTGCCAGCAGCCAAGAAAGGTCAGGGGGCGACTATGGCTACACCTTC.

There are many counts of this clone. The gene calls are TRBV2 and TRBJ1-5; possible D gene TRBD1, 5 bases. This CDR3 is built from 15 residues. Per germline, CDR1 SNHLY and CDR2 FYNNEI. The germline V and J ends were trimmed by 1 base and 1 base, with 8 bases remaining between them. Here the CDR3 DNA reads TGTGCCAGCAGTGAAGATGGGGCGAGCAATCAGCCCCAGCATTTT. Encoded protein: CASSEDGASNQPQHF. The full variable domain, completed using reference TRBV2 and TRBJ1-5, is EPEVTQTPSHQVTQMGQEVILRCVPISNHLYFYWYRQILGQKVEFLVSFYNNEISEKSEIFDDQFSVERPDGSNFTLKIRSTKLEDSAMYFCASSEDGASNQPQHFGDGTRLSIL.

This clone was detected only a few times. The chain combines TRBV19 with TRBJ2-3; 9 bases line up with TRBD2. J lost 8 bases, V lost 4 bases, and 13 bases had no gene match. The CDR3 is made up of 16 amino acids. From germline, CDR1 is LNHDA and CDR2 SQIVND (reference sequence). For the CDR3, the DNA is TGTGCCAGTAGTAGCAATTCGGCGGGGGGGCTCGGTACGCAGTATTTT. This encodes CASSSNSAGGLGTQYF.

At least ten counts were recorded for this clone. The genes are TRBV29-1 and TRBJ1-1, with D tentatively TRBD1 (6 bases). The germline CDR1 and CDR2 sequences are SQVTM and ANQGSEA. The ends were cut back, 8 bases at V and 0 bases at J, with 10 bases in the middle. The CDR3 sequence is 12 residues long. The CDR3 spells CSSRGLNTEAFF. DNA for the CDR3: TGCAGCTCCAGGGGATTGAACACTGAAGCTTTCTTT.